These 2 T cell receptor beta chains came from one sample sequenced in a study of blood T cell repertoires in COVID-19. Data came from immunoSEQ multiplex PCR; TCRdb stores just in-frame clones and leaves some out. The sample has around 260,000 clones, 65% to 85% seen once. Sequenced material: peripheral blood. These receptors all stem from a person aged 70 to 79 with COVID-19, enrolled during active disease.

The CDR3 region is CASSARDTQYF. The CDR3, as DNA: TGTGCCAGCAGTGCTAGAGATACGCAGTATTTT. This chain joins TRBV12-3 or TRBV12-4 and TRBJ2-3; no clear D. V lost 5 bases to trimming and J lost 5 bases, with 5 bases between them. The CDR3 is made up of 11 amino acids.

The V gene is TRBV19, the J gene TRBJ1-3; the D is unclear. The germline V and J ends were trimmed by 4 bases and 1 base, with 17 bases remaining between them. The CDR3 spans 17 residues. Germline CDR1 and CDR2: LNHDA and SQIVND (reference sequence). CDR3 in DNA: TGTGCCAGTAGTACCCTAGTCGGAGGGAAATCTGGAAACACCATATATTTT. It codes for CASSTLVGGKSGNTIYF. Full variable domain (remainder filled in from reference TRBV19 and TRBJ1-3): DGGITQSPKYLFRKEGQNVTLSCEQNLNHDAMYWYRQDPGQGLRLIYYSQIVNDFQKGDIAEGYSVSREKKESFPLTVTSAQKNPTAFYLCASSTLVGGKSGNTIYFGEGSWLTVV.